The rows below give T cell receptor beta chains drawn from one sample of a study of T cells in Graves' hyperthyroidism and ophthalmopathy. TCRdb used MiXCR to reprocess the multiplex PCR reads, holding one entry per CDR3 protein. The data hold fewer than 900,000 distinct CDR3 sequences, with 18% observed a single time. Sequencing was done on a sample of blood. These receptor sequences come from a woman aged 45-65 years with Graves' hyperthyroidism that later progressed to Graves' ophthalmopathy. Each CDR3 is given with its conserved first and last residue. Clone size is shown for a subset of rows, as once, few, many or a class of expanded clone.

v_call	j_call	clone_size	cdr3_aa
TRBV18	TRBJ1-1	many	CASSPSPIPTEAFF
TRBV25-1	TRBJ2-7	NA	CASSDLMGETGLFYEQYF
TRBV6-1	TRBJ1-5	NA	CASSEQINQPQHF
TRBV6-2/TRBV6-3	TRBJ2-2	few	CASSAITSGELFF
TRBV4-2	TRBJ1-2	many	CASSQDNPNYGYTF
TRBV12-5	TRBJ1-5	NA	CASAPDRVGQPQHF
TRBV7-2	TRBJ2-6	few	CASSLWQDISGANVLTF
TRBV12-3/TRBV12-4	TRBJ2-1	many	CASSAVGPNEQFF
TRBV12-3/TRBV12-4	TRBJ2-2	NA	CASSTYGGAGGELFF
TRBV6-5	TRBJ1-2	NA	CASSYSIIAGTDGYTF
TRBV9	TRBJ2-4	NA	CASSDEKNIQYF
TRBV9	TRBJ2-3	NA	CASSRGDRVSTDTQYF
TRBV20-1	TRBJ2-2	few	CSARMRERTGELFF
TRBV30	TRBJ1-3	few	CAWSTPNTIYF
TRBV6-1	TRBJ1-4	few	CASSLHRGVEKLFF
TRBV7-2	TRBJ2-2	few	CASSRENTGELFF
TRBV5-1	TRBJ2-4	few	CASSLDSLAKNIQYF
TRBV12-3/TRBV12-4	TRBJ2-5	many	CASSLTGQGEETQYF
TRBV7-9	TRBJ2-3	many	CASSLEEQVNTQYF
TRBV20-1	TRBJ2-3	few	CSARAGDTQYF
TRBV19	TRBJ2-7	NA	CASSIDGKSYEQYF
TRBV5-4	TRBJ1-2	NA	CASSLVARNGYTF
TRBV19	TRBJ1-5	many	CASSVRGNQPQHF
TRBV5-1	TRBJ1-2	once	CASSPGTGESGYTF
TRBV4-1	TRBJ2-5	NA	CASSQDETGLEEAQYF
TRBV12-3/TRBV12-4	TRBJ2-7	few	CASGTRRAGEQYF
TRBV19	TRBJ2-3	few	CASSTGQISTDTQYF
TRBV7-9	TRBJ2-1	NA	CASSRQANEQFF
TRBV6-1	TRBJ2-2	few	CASGEAGELFF
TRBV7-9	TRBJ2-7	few	CASSPGGAWGEQYF
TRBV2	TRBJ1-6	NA	CASSEVGAGNSPLHF
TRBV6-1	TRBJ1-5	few	CASTHRDANYSNQPQHF
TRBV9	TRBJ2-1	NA	CASSVDNFNEQFF
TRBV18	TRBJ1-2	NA	CASSPQQGGGDDGYTF
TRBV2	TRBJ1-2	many	CASSIRVGYTF
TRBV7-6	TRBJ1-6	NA	CASRQNLRDTNSPLHF
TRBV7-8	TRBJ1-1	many	CASSPTTAEAFF
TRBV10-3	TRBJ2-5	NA	CAISGSQPGQGLQETQYF
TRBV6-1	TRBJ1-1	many	CASSDPPGLTEAFF
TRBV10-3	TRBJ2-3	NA	CAIGRPPSGGARDTQYF
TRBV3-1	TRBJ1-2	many	CASSQDSGGYTF
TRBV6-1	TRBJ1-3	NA	CASSRGHRGNTIYF
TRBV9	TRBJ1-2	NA	CASSAGSGRDYGYTF
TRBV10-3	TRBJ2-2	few	CAISRTGGFAGELFF
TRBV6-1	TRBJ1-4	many	CASSLIQGGGNEKLFF
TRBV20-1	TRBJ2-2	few	CSARASGVDTGELFF
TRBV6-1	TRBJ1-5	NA	CASSDPGASNQPQHF
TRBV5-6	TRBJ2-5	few	CASSVRDNPAQYF
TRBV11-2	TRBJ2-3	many	CASSLDSRTDTSTDTQYF
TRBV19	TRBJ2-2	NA	CASSSYPGLAGHTGELFF
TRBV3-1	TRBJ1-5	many	CASSNRDRDGGNQPQHF
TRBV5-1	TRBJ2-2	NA	CASSHTGAGANTGELFF
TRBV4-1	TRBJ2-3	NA	CASSTSNTPNPDTQYF
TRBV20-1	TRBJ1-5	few	CSASTGTSNQPQHF
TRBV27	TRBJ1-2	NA	CASSPGTGGFGYTF
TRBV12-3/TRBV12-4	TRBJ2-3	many	CASSIRDRVADTQYF
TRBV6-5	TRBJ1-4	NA	CASSYWQGANEKLFF
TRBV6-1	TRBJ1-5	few	CASSGPGAGSNQPQHF
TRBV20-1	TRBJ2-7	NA	CSARGQETYEQYF
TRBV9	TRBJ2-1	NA	CASSDDTSAQSYNEQFF